The source of this T cell receptor beta chain is a study of blood T cell repertoires in COVID-19 (dated by TCRdb to 2020 to 2022). In terms of the full investigation: Samples from collaborators originated in the United States, Italy and Spain and spanned both the acute and convalescent phases of COVID-19. The sample metadata nearly always contained a de-identified subject ID, COVID-19 status, age in years and sex. The dataset comprised deeply sampled blood TCRbeta repertoires from subjects exposed to, actively infected with, or recovered from COVID-19. Samples came from the ongoing ImmuneRACE study (first 160 participants) plus 1,254 subjects from 6 global collaborators. The material from the prospective study consisted of cDNA or gDNA derived from T cells, B-cell-depleted T cells, or PBMCs. Where available, HLA class I and class II types were obtained from metadata supplied by the sample provider rather than from assay-based typing. The repertoires were released in a freely available public database meant as a resource for research on the immune response to SARS-CoV-2.

Points the paper makes about the study in general: The amount of clinical and demographic metadata varied by source and participant and was provided uncurated.

From the germline V gene (reference sequence), CDR1 is SEHNR and CDR2 is FQNEAQ. Measured from the cysteine to the phenylalanine, the CDR3 is 15 residues long. Only the CDR3 part of the read is kept: 45 bases, read in frame from the first base. From V the trimming removes 4 bases and from J it removes 4 bases, while the gene matches leave 6 bases of the junction unaccounted for. The immunoSEQ Assay, a bias-controlled multiplex PCR, was used to amplify TCRbeta CDR3 regions from genomic DNA. The authors' analysis ran thus. Nucleated cell counts per sample were estimated from amplification of reference gene primers within the assay. To quantify the absolute abundance of each unique TCRbeta CDR3 rearrangement, sequence reads were collapsed and filtered. For each sample, productive Simpson clonality was calculated as the square root of Simpson's diversity index across productive rearrangements. TCRdb's version of the immuneACCESS table is confined to in-frame rearrangements and falls short of the full clone set. An unresolved V gene accounts for under half of the shortfall where checked; the remainder is of unknown origin. For V, J and clone size, that table is used; D and trimming come from the DNA. Within this sample are roughly 190,000 clones, with about nine tenths of them counted one time only. Of the sample, about 0.8% falls within the top ten clones.

Participants in the prospective study were aged roughly 18 to 100 years, lived in approximately 26 United States geographic areas, and enrolled through a virtual design. Cohort assignment in the prospective study relied on participant-reported clinical history from a screening survey and a study questionnaire. For ImmuneRACE Cohort 3, a participant was defined as recovered based on two consecutive negative NP/OP PCR tests, clearance by a healthcare professional, or resolution of symptoms. Each participant in the prospective study had whole blood, serum and a nasopharyngeal or oropharyngeal swab collected by mobile phlebotomists. Additional blood draws and questionnaires over an approximately two-month period could optionally be provided by prospective study participants. Blood samples from the prospective study were shipped frozen or at room temperature prior to DNA extraction. With respect to this clone: Its antigen remains undetermined. Base quality data are lacking; no much larger clone is found one base away.

The rearranged chain carries TRBV7-9 and TRBJ1-3; a stretch of 8 junction bases matches TRBD1. The clonotype originates from a woman aged 18-29 years who had recovered from COVID-19. Material: PBMCs or T cells enriched from blood (not recorded which). Here the CDR3 is given as CASSWGQETGNTIYF. The bases are TGTGCCAGCAGCTGGGGACAGGAGACCGGAAACACCATATATTTT.